Below, 32 T cell receptor beta chains from the same sample are listed, as sequenced in a study of T cells in women clearing cervical HPV infection. Sequencing used immunoSEQ multiplex PCR; TCRdb keeps in-frame clones, though not all of them. Its clone listing holds nearly 20,000 clones. The specimen was blood buffy coat. Receptors were obtained from a woman aged 18-69 years with a cervical HPV16 infection that either progressed to CIN3+ or cleared (not recorded which).

In the case of this clone: The read stops 3 residues short of the end of the CDR3; the missing end is completed from the germline J gene. This chain uses TRBV5-1 with TRBJ1-2; TRBD1 matches 9 bases. The CDR3 loop spans 14 amino acids. CDR1 SGHRS and CDR2 YFSETQ come from the germline V gene. Partial CDR3 DNA: TGCGCCAGCAGCTTGGGGGGGACAGGGAGCTAC. It translates to CASSLGGTGSY. Given in full, the CDR3 is CASSLGGTGSYYTF. The variable domain in full, with the rest retrieved from reference TRBV5-1 and TRBJ1-2, is KAGVTQTPRYLIKTRGQQVTLSCSPISGHRSVSWYQQTPGQGLQFLFEYFSETQRNKGNFPGRFSGRQFSNSRSEMNVSTLELGDSALYLCASSLGGTGSYYTFGSGTRLTVV.

Comments on this clone: With the read ending 3 residues before the CDR3 end, the germline J gene is used to fill in that end. J is TRBJ2-7 and V is TRBV20-1; 9 nucleotides line up with TRBD1. Germline values: CDR1 DFQATT, CDR2 SNEGSKA (reference sequence). The CDR3 is 13 amino acids. V trimming: 5 bases; J trimming: 0 bases; junction bases outside the gene matches: 2. The sequenced CDR3 bases are TGCAGTGCTCAGGGACAGGGCTCCTACGAG. Residues: CSAQGQGSYE. Given in full, the CDR3 is CSAQGQGSYEQYF.

CDR3 sequence reads: CASSARVTNTEAFF. Incomplete CDR3 DNA: TGTGCCAGCAGCGCACGGGTTACGAACACTGAA. V and J are TRBV9 and TRBJ1-1; D not resolved. The read comes to an end 3 residues before the CDR3 does, leaving the germline J gene to fill in the end. CDR3 size: 14 residues. Deletions cut 3 bases from V and 1 base from J, with 10 bases between. In germline, CDR1 is SGDLS, CDR2 YYNGEE.

Note on this clone: Sequencing ends 3 residues short of the CDR3 end; the germline J gene provides the rest. The chain employs TRBV3-1 (or the pseudogene TRBV3-2) and TRBJ2-5, with 10 bases aligning to TRBD2. Germline V lookup: CDR1 LGHDT, CDR2 YNNKEL (reference sequence). CDR3 length: 15 amino acids. V was pared by 1 base and J by 4 bases, with 3 bases of the junction left unmatched. The CDR3 sequence is CASSQGASGGETQYF. Partial CDR3 DNA: TGTGCCAGCAGCCAAGGTGCTAGCGGGGGAGAGACC.

As regards this clone: The read falls 3 residues short of the CDR3 end, and the missing part is taken from the germline J gene. V and J are TRBV5-1 and TRBJ1-5; D possibly corresponds to TRBD1 (5 bases). This CDR3 has 15 amino acids. V was trimmed by 0 bases and J by 7 bases, leaving 14 bases between them. Germline CDR1 SGHRS, CDR2 YFSETQ. The sequenced part of the CDR3 DNA is TGCGCCAGCAGCTTGGCCTTAGGGGAAGGGCAGCCC. It yields the protein CASSLALGEGQP. The entire CDR3 reads CASSLALGEGQPQHF.

Worth noting for this clone: Read data end 3 residues before the CDR3 end; the end is taken from the germline J gene. The chain employs TRBV4-2 and TRBJ2-3; D gene uncertain. With 3 bases removed from V and 6 bases from J, the gap between germline ends came to 7 bases. The CDR3 has 12 residues. CDR1 is LGHNA, CDR2 YNFKEQ, per germline. The CDR3 is CASSQVGDTQYF. The covered CDR3 bases are TGTGCCAGCAGCCAGGTCGGGGATACG.

As to this clone: The read stops 3 residues short of the end of the CDR3; the missing end is completed from the germline J gene. The chain has TRBV5-5 and TRBJ2-7; the match to TRBD1 covers 8 bases. CDR3 length: 13 residues. After removal of 6 bases from V and 6 bases from J, the junction contained 8 bases not matched to a gene. Per the germline V gene, CDR1 is SGHKS and CDR2 is YYEKEE (reference sequence). Incomplete CDR3 DNA: TGTGCCAGCAAAATTGGGACAGGAGTCGAG. Translating it yields CASKIGTGVE. The entire CDR3 protein reads CASKIGTGVEQYF.

On this clone: The CDR3 goes on 3 residues after the read ends, and that part is filled in from the germline J gene. The chain combines TRBV27 with TRBJ1-4; 7 positions match TRBD1. The V gene end was trimmed by 6 bases and the J gene end by 8 bases; junction bases not matched to a gene: 9. The CDR3 has 14 residues. Germline CDR1 and CDR2: MNHEY and SMNVEV (reference sequence). The CDR3 spells CASSPDRVGEKLFF. The CDR3 bases that were read are TGTGCCAGCAGCCCCGACAGGGTAGGCGAAAAA.

In regard to this clone: Coverage ceases 3 residues before the CDR3 finishes, and the germline J gene fills in the end. The chain couples TRBV6-2 or TRBV6-3 to TRBJ2-3, with D possibly TRBD1 on 6 matching bases. The CDR3 loop spans 16 amino acids. V was cut by 5 bases and J by 0 bases, with 15 bases left in between. Germline V gene data show CDR1 as MNHEY and CDR2 as SVGEGT. The CDR3 here is CASSDRKPTSTDTQYF. CDR3 DNA, as far as it was read: TGTGCCAGCAGTGACAGGAAACCTACTAGCACAGATACG.

Concerning this clone itself: The DNA ends 3 residues before the CDR3 does, and the rest of the CDR3 is filled in from the germline J gene. V gene TRBV18 combines with J gene TRBJ2-7, with 9 bases identical to TRBD2. Germline V gene lookup returns CDR1 KGHSH and CDR2 LQKENI. V was pared by 3 bases and J by 1 base, with 4 bases of the junction left unmatched. The CDR3 loop spans 15 amino acids. CDR3 sequence reads: CASSPLAGASYEQYF. The DNA read from the CDR3 is TGTGCCAGCTCACCCTTAGCGGGGGCTTCCTACGAG. The whole variable domain, remainder taken from reference TRBV18 and TRBJ2-7, is NAGVMQNPRHLVRRRGQEARLRCSPMKGHSHVYWYRQLPEEGLKFMVYLQKENIIDESGMPKERFSAEFPKEGPSILRIQQVVRGDSAAYFCASSPLAGASYEQYFGPGTRLTVT.

Comments on this clone: The junction departs from the called germline gene at one end, perhaps through a read error. The sequence runs out 3 residues before the end of the CDR3; the remainder is reconstructed from the germline J gene. The chain has TRBV4-2 and TRBJ2-1, with a possible D match to TRBD1 (5 bases). Looked up from germline, CDR1 is LGHNA and CDR2 is YNFKEQ. The CDR3 totals 16 residues. The CDR3 spells CASSQGWAGMGNEQFF. The sequenced CDR3 bases are TGCGCCAGCAGCCAAGGATGGGCAGGGATGGGTAATGAG.

Judged by frequency, this clone is medium-sized. Read data end 3 residues before the CDR3 end; the end is taken from the germline J gene. The genes are TRBV7-9 and TRBJ1-1; D remains ambiguous. Trimming shortened V by 1 base and J by 7 bases, and 7 bases separated the two germline ends. The CDR3 runs 12 residues. Germline V gene data show CDR1 as SEHNR and CDR2 as FQNEAQ (reference sequence). The covered CDR3 bases are TGTGCCAGCAGCTTAGAAAAGGGTGAA. Translated: CASSLEKGE. The CDR3 in its entirety is CASSLEKGEAFF.

Regarding this clone: The read falls 3 residues short of the CDR3 end, and the missing part is taken from the germline J gene. This chain uses TRBV2 with TRBJ2-1; 7 bases fit TRBD1. CDR3 size: 17 residues. The germline gives CDR1 SNHLY, CDR2 FYNNEI. V shed 9 bases, J shed 3 bases, and the junction held 17 bases outside the gene matches. Incomplete CDR3 DNA: TGTGCCAGTACCAAGAGAGTATGGGACAGAGACTACAATGAG. Translating gives CASTKRVWDRDYNE. From start to end, the CDR3 is CASTKRVWDRDYNEQFF.

The sequenced CDR3 bases are TGCAGTGCTAGAGATGAGGCCAGTATGATC. Its protein product is CSARDEASMI. The full CDR3 protein reads CSARDEASMIYTF. This chain connects TRBV20-1 to TRBJ1-2; no clear D gene. The read halts 3 residues ahead of the CDR3 end, with the missing end drawn from the germline J gene. In germline, CDR1 is DFQATT, CDR2 SNEGSKA (reference sequence). There are 13 residues in the CDR3.

Remarks on this clone: The read terminates 3 residues before the CDR3 end, so the remaining end is supplied by the germline J gene. The J gene is TRBJ1-2, the V gene TRBV5-1, with D possibly matching TRBD1 (6 bases). Trimming pared 6 bases from V and 6 bases from J, leaving 18 bases between. In germline, CDR1 is SGHRS, CDR2 YFSETQ. This CDR3 comprises 14 residues. The DNA read from the CDR3 is TGCGCCAGCAACTTCAGAGGGGGGGAAAATGGC. This codes for CASNFRGGENG. Given in full, the CDR3 is CASNFRGGENGYTF.

As to this clone: The read ends 3 residues before the CDR3 terminus; that terminus is restored from the germline J gene. This sequence joins TRBV20-1 and TRBJ2-7; tentative D call: TRBD2 (5 bases). V was shortened by 5 bases and J by 2 bases, with 10 bases between the two germline ends. This CDR3 spans 12 amino acids. From germline, CDR1 is DFQATT and CDR2 SNEGSKA (reference sequence). CDR3 DNA (partial): TGCAGTGCTCCACTAGGAACCTACGAG. It is translated as CSAPLGTYE. The entire CDR3 is CSAPLGTYEQYF.

The DNA read from the CDR3 is TGCGCCAGCAGCTTGTTTGGACAGGGTGGCACTGAA. This encodes CASSLFGQGGTE. In full, the CDR3 is CASSLFGQGGTEAFF. This chain uses TRBV5-1 with TRBJ1-1, with TRBD1 matching 8 bases. The CDR3 extends 3 residues past the end of the read, so its final part is completed from the germline J gene. CDR1 SGHRS and CDR2 YFSETQ come from the germline V gene. The CDR3 spans 15 residues. J gave up 4 bases and V 1 base, and 6 bases lay outside the gene matches.

This clone registers medium-sized by frequency. The read is 3 residues too short to cover the CDR3 end, so that end is filled in from the germline J gene. The same CDR3 also results from other DNA sequences found in this sample. The V gene is TRBV18, the J gene TRBJ2-4, with TRBD2 identical over 8 bases. CDR3 length: 15 residues. Trimming removed 3 bases from V and 6 bases from J; junction bases left unmatched: 7. CDR1 is KGHSH, CDR2 LQKENI, per germline. The CDR3 sequence is CASSPSGGGGNIQYF. CDR3 DNA (partial): TGTGCCAGCTCACCCTCGGGGGGGGGCGGAAACATT.

Comment on this clone: Sequencing ends 3 residues short of the CDR3 end; the germline J gene provides the rest. The chain uses TRBV20-1 and TRBJ1-6; D may be TRBD1 (6 bases). This CDR3 comprises 14 residues. CDR1 and CDR2 from the germline V gene are DFQATT and SNEGSKA (reference sequence). V was cut by 6 bases and J by 7 bases, with 16 bases left in between. Partial CDR3 DNA: TGCAGTGCAAGGACAGTGGATCTGAATTCACCC. This sequence encodes CSARTVDLNSP. The complete CDR3 sequence is CSARTVDLNSPLHF.

Of note for this clone: The read finishes 3 residues shy of the CDR3 end, and the germline J gene is used to complete it. The V gene is TRBV12-3 or TRBV12-4, the J gene TRBJ1-2; no clear D. Trimming pared 3 bases from V and 5 bases from J, leaving 10 bases between. CDR3 size: 13 residues. CDR3 loop: CASSLVGVYGYTF. The CDR3 DNA, read in part, is TGTGCCAGCAGTTTGGTGGGCGTTTATGGC.

In regard to this clone: The read gets to within 3 residues of the CDR3 end, and the germline J gene fills in the rest. This sequence joins TRBV12-3 or TRBV12-4 and TRBJ2-5, with 8 positions matching TRBD1. Losses at the gene ends were 1 base for V and 5 bases for J; bases not matched to a gene: 6. The CDR3 length is 15 residues. CDR3 sequence: CASSLGDRGRETQYF. CDR3 DNA, as far as it was read: TGTGCCAGCAGTTTAGGTGACAGGGGACGGGAGACC.

Regarding this clone: Read data end 3 residues before the CDR3 end; the end is taken from the germline J gene. This chain links TRBV12-3 or TRBV12-4 with TRBJ1-2, with 7 bases fitting TRBD1. The CDR3 loop spans 14 amino acids. Trimming took 5 bases from V and 0 from J; bases not matched to a gene: 3. CDR3 sequence reads: CASSPRGTNYGYTF. The covered CDR3 bases are TGTGCCAGCAGTCCCAGGGGGACTAACTATGGC.

Notes on this clone: The read is 3 residues too short to cover the CDR3 end, so that end is filled in from the germline J gene. The rearrangement joins TRBV20-1 to TRBJ2-7; 8 bases align to TRBD2. The CDR3 has 14 residues. After removal of 1 base from V and 1 base from J, the junction contained 3 bases not matched to a gene. Germline V gives CDR1 DFQATT, CDR2 SNEGSKA (reference sequence). The sequenced part of the CDR3 DNA is TGCAGTGCTAGAGCGGGGGGGAATTCCTACGAG. This gives the protein CSARAGGNSYE. The complete CDR3 protein is CSARAGGNSYEQYF.

Notes on this clone: The missing CDR3 end, 3 residues past where the read stops, is filled in from the germline J gene. The gene calls are TRBV6-2 or TRBV6-3 and TRBJ1-2, with D possibly matching TRBD1 (5 bases). Trimming pared 0 bases from V and 2 bases from J, leaving 10 bases between. This CDR3 has 15 amino acids. The germline V gene has CDR1 MNHEY and CDR2 SVGEGT. CDR3 sequence: CASSYSQGHNYGYTF. CDR3 bases read: TGTGCCAGCAGTTACTCGCAGGGCCACAACTATGGC.

About this clone itself: The read finishes 3 residues shy of the CDR3 end, and the germline J gene is used to complete it. The gene calls are TRBV18 and TRBJ2-7; D perhaps matches TRBD1 (5 bases). The CDR3 consists of 13 residues. The V end lost 5 bases, the J end lost 1 base, and 9 bases lay between the germline ends. The germline CDR1 and CDR2 sequences are KGHSH and LQKENI. CDR3 sequence reads: CASSDWTSYEQYF. The CDR3 bases that were read are TGTGCCAGCTCAGACTGGACATCCTACGAG. Based on the CDR3 plus reference TRBV18 and TRBJ2-7, the full variable domain is NAGVMQNPRHLVRRRGQEARLRCSPMKGHSHVYWYRQLPEEGLKFMVYLQKENIIDESGMPKERFSAEFPKEGPSILRIQQVVRGDSAAYFCASSDWTSYEQYFGPGTRLTVT.

A word on this clone: The read ends 3 residues shy of where the CDR3 ends; the end is completed using the germline J gene. The chain employs TRBV30 and TRBJ1-6, with D perhaps TRBD1 (5 bases). V was shortened by 3 bases and J by 8 bases, with 8 bases between the two germline ends. The CDR3 extends over 12 amino acids. The germline gives CDR1 GTSNPN, CDR2 SVGIG (reference sequence). CDR3 residues: CAWRGLDSPLHF. The sequenced CDR3 bases are TGTGCCTGGAGGGGGCTTGATTCACCC.

Regarding this clone: The CDR3 extends 3 residues past the end of the read, so its final part is completed from the germline J gene. The V gene is TRBV18, the J gene TRBJ1-5; D gene ambiguous. Looked up from germline, CDR1 is KGHSH and CDR2 is LQKENI. The CDR3 is made up of 14 amino acids. The V end lost 1 base, the J end lost 7 bases, and 11 bases lay between the germline ends. The sequenced CDR3 bases are TGTGCCAGCTCACCACGCGTGAGTCGACAGCCC. The encoded protein is CASSPRVSRQP. The whole CDR3 protein is CASSPRVSRQPQHF.

To note about this clone: From the germline J gene comes the end of the CDR3, since the read stops 3 residues before it. The V gene is TRBV29-1, the J gene TRBJ2-2; tentative D call: TRBD1 (5 bases). CDR3 length: 13 amino acids. The V end was cut by 4 bases, the J end by 1 base, with 7 bases between. In germline, CDR1 is SQVTM, CDR2 ANQGSEA. The CDR3 bases that were read are TGCAGCGTTGTTGGACAGAACACCGGGGAG. It is translated as CSVVGQNTGE. The whole CDR3 protein is CSVVGQNTGELFF.

As for this clone: The CDR3 extends 3 residues past the end of the read, so its final part is completed from the germline J gene. The J gene is TRBJ2-2, the V gene TRBV2; TRBD1 agrees at 8 bases. V shed 8 bases and J 5 bases; nucleotides not matched to a gene: 10. The germline CDR1 and CDR2 sequences are SNHLY and FYNNEI. CDR3 size: 15 residues. The CDR3: CASRGQGARTGELFF. The DNA read from the CDR3 is TGTGCCAGCCGGGGGCAGGGGGCGAGAACCGGGGAG.

As for this clone: The read halts 3 residues ahead of the CDR3 end, with the missing end drawn from the germline J gene. The rearrangement uses TRBV20-1 and TRBJ2-4, with 7 bases fitting TRBD2. Germline trimming cut 6 bases from V and 9 bases from J; bases unmatched to any gene: 14. The CDR3 covers 14 residues. CDR1 and CDR2 from the germline V gene are DFQATT and SNEGSKA (reference sequence). Incomplete CDR3 DNA: TGCAGTGCCCCCGGGACCTGGTCGGGGGGCATT. Amino acids: CSAPGTWSGGI. The whole CDR3 is CSAPGTWSGGIQYF.

Worth noting for this clone: Read coverage stops 3 residues before the CDR3 terminus; the germline J gene supplies the remainder. The V gene is TRBV10-2, the J gene TRBJ1-1; no clear D. Germline V gene sequence: CDR1 WSHSY, CDR2 SAAADI. This CDR3 region has 14 residues. With 1 base removed from V and 7 bases from J, the gap between germline ends came to 13 bases. The DNA read from the CDR3 is TGCGCCAGCAGTGAGTTCCCAGCGTCATATGAA. As protein: CASSEFPASYE. The full-length CDR3 reads as CASSEFPASYEAFF.

About this clone: The sequenced fragment ends 3 residues before the CDR3 boundary, so the rest is inferred from the germline J gene. The chain carries TRBV10-3 and TRBJ1-2; D call uncertain. The CDR3 has 13 amino acids. Trimming removed 7 bases at V and 6 bases at J, with 15 bases between. The V gene's germline CDR1 is ENHRY and CDR2 SYGVKD. The CDR3 DNA, read in part, is TGTGCCATCACAGGAAGGGTTCGAAATGGC. Protein product: CAITGRVRNG. The CDR3, in full, reads CAITGRVRNGYTF.